The T cell receptor (beta chain) described here comes from a study of ipilimumab plus nivolumab after autologous stem cell transplantation. CDR1 SNHLY and CDR2 FYNNEI come from the germline V gene. The CDR3 length is 19 residues. The V end was cut by 0 bases, the J end by 3 bases, with 24 bases between. Sequenced by immunoSEQ multiplex PCR; TCRdb stores in-frame clones only, minus some. The sample yields some 40,000 clones, 80% to 95% seen once. This chain links TRBV2 with TRBJ2-7, with D tentatively TRBD1 (7 bases). The sequence was collected from a male donor with multiple myeloma. Here the sequenced sample was PBMCs, taken in a trial of ipilimumab plus nivolumab as post-transplant consolidation. CDR3 sequence (DNA): TGTGCCAGCAGTGAAGCGCTCACGGGGGTTATAACAGGGGACTACGAGCAGTACTTC. Its protein is CASSEALTGVITGDYEQYF.